This entry concerns a single TCR beta chain. Its cognate antigen is unknown. Using a J-beta primer mix together with a sample-barcoded 5' primer, a second PCR was run for about 7 to 12 cycles. TCRdb used MiXCR to reprocess the 5' RACE reads, holding one entry per CDR3 protein. The profile covers some 1.4 million distinct CDR3 sequences, with roughly 40% appearing a single time and roughly 7.9% taken by the ten largest. This sample is part of a study of blood T cells in healthy people across ages. Regarding the study as a whole: Bulk PBMC profiling left naive and antigen-experienced comparisons inconclusive. The study found TCR beta diversity correlated strongly with naive T cell percentage. TCR beta diversity per million T cells fell roughly linearly with age.

Germline V gene sequence: CDR1 MNHEY, CDR2 SVGAGI. The CDR3 runs 19 residues. The V gene end was trimmed by 0 bases and the J gene end by 3 bases; junction bases not matched to a gene: 13. This receptor was identified in a woman under 30 in good health. The specimen sequenced was blood. The chain employs TRBV6-5 and TRBJ1-5; 8 nucleotides match TRBD1. The CDR3 DNA sequence: TGTGCCAGCAGTTACTCGGGGACAGGAGGTGGTAGCTACAATCAGCCCCAGCATTTT. This sequence encodes CASSYSGTGGGSYNQPQHF.